This entry lists 12 T cell receptor beta chains sequenced from one sample in a study of blood T cell repertoires in COVID-19. Measured with immunoSEQ multiplex PCR; TCRdb has only the in-frame clones, and not every one. Of 70,000 to 95,000 clones detected, around 92% appear once; the ten largest clones hold around 2.8%. The sample was peripheral blood. The source of these receptors is a middle-aged man with COVID-19, enrolled during active disease.

The chain employs TRBV15 and TRBJ1-2; 10 bases are a match to TRBD1. Trimming at V came to 0 bases and at J to 7 bases, leaving 2 bases not matched to a gene. From germline, CDR1 is LNHNV and CDR2 YYDKDF (reference sequence). This CDR3 has 14 residues. The CDR3 protein is CATSRDRDRGGYTF. As DNA, the CDR3 is TGTGCCACCAGCAGAGATCGGGACAGGGGTGGCTACACCTTC.

This chain joins TRBV27 and TRBJ2-3; 8 positions agree with TRBD2. The CDR3 loop spans 16 amino acids. The V segment lost 0 bases and the J segment 2 bases; nucleotides outside the gene matches: 4. The germline V gene has CDR1 MNHEY and CDR2 SMNVEV (reference sequence). CDR3 region: CASSLSRRGATDTQYF. The CDR3 DNA sequence: TGTGCCAGCAGTTTATCGAGGCGGGGGGCCACAGATACGCAGTATTTT.

The chain links TRBV5-1 to TRBJ1-3, with a tentative D call TRBD1 (5 bases). The germline CDR1 and CDR2 sequences are SGHRS and YFSETQ. The V end lost 7 bases, the J end lost 1 base, and 12 bases lay between the germline ends. CDR3 length equals 14 residues. The CDR3, as DNA: TGCGCCAGCTCGAATGGGGCTTCTGGAAACACCATATATTTT. It is translated as CASSNGASGNTIYF.

This clone came up once. The rearrangement links TRBV5-5 to TRBJ1-2, with 12 bases aligning to TRBD1. The CDR3 has 14 amino acids. The germline gives CDR1 SGHKS, CDR2 YYEKEE (reference sequence). Losses at the gene ends were 9 bases for V and 7 bases for J; bases not matched to a gene: 10. CDR3 in DNA: TGTGCCAACGCCCCAGGGACAGGGGGCAGTGGCTACACCTTC. Translation gives CANAPGTGGSGYTF.

This clone appeared a single time. The chain links TRBV10-3 to TRBJ1-1; tentative D call: TRBD1 (6 bases). This CDR3 spans 12 amino acids. Germline CDR1 and CDR2: ENHRY and SYGVKD. With 7 bases removed from V and 5 bases from J, the gap between germline ends came to 11 bases. CDR3 nucleotide sequence: TGTGCCATCAAGAGGGGGGGGACTGAAGCTTTCTTT. Protein: CAIKRGGTEAFF.

The V and J genes are TRBV27 and TRBJ1-4; the D is unclear. Between the trimmed V and J ends, which lost 5 bases and 6 bases, there was a span of 13 bases. Germline V lookup: CDR1 MNHEY, CDR2 SMNVEV (reference sequence). The CDR3 sequence is 14 residues long. DNA for the CDR3: TGTGCCAGCAGTCCATCGGGTCGATATGAAAAACTGTTTTTT. Translation: CASSPSGRYEKLFF.

This clone has only a few counts. This chain links TRBV12-3 or TRBV12-4 with TRBJ2-3; tentative D call: TRBD1 (5 bases). The V gene lost 8 bases and the J gene lost 1 base, with 10 bases spanning the gap. The length of the CDR3 is 13 residues. Here the CDR3 DNA reads TGTGCCAGCCTCGGACATGGCACAGATACGCAGTATTTT. Amino acids: CASLGHGTDTQYF.

The chain uses TRBV4-3 and TRBJ2-5, with a tentative D call TRBD2 (7 bases). CDR3 length: 16 amino acids. In germline, CDR1 is LGHNA, CDR2 YSLEER. V lost 1 base, J lost 4 bases, and 16 bases lay in between. This chain's CDR3 is CASSQGGLRGRETQYF. CDR3 sequence (DNA): TGCGCCAGCAGCCAAGGGGGGTTGCGGGGGCGAGAGACCCAGTACTTC.

The chain couples TRBV4-3 to TRBJ1-2, with D possibly TRBD1 on 6 matching bases. The CDR3 totals 13 residues. The V gene lost 2 bases and the J gene lost 3 bases, with 7 bases spanning the gap. Germline loops: CDR1 LGHNA, CDR2 YSLEER. Here the CDR3 DNA reads TGCGCCAGCAGCCAATGGACAGACTATGGCTACACCTTC. Translated, it gives CASSQWTDYGYTF.

The J gene is TRBJ1-1, the V gene TRBV9; D call uncertain. The germline V gene has CDR1 SGDLS and CDR2 YYNGEE. The V end was cut by 0 bases, the J end by 6 bases, with 9 bases between. CDR3 length equals 13 residues. The CDR3 nucleotides read TGTGCCAGCAGCGTAGATTTGAGCTCTGAAGCTTTCTTT. This translates into CASSVDLSSEAFF. Full variable domain (remainder filled in from reference TRBV9 and TRBJ1-1): DSGVTQTPKHLITATGQRVTLRCSPRSGDLSVYWYQQSLDQGLQFLIQYYNGEERAKGNILERFSAQQFPDLHSELNLSSLELGDSALYFCASSVDLSSEAFFGQGTRLTVV.

The rearrangement joins TRBV27 to TRBJ2-3; D is perhaps TRBD1 (6 bases). Between the trimmed V and J ends, which lost 10 bases and 2 bases, there was a span of 19 bases. The CDR3 contains 15 residues. Germline assignment: CDR1 MNHEY and CDR2 SMNVEV (reference sequence). The CDR3, as DNA: TGTGCCACCTCTATGGGGGACACGTTCACAGATACGCAGTATTTT. Translation: CATSMGDTFTDTQYF.

This clone was seen only once. The gene calls are TRBV6-5 and TRBJ1-2; the D gene is possibly TRBD1 (6 bases). CDR3 size: 14 residues. V was pared by 7 bases and J by 3 bases, with 15 bases between. Germline loops: CDR1 MNHEY, CDR2 SVGAGI. The CDR3 is CASNRDPLDYGYTF. The DNA of the CDR3 is TGTGCCAGCAACAGGGACCCTTTGGACTATGGCTACACCTTC.